These T cell receptor beta chains were read from a single sample in a study of cytomegalovirus exposure and HLA in healthy donors. The table came from immunoSEQ multiplex PCR; TCRdb's copy has only in-frame clones and leaves some out. This table holds about 170,000 clones, roughly 84% found once. The source material was PBMCs. The origin of the receptors is a male donor in good health and CMV-seronegative. Each CDR3 is given with its conserved first and last residue. The D gene is left open where the match is weak. Expanded clones are given a class, and other clones once, few, many or no size at all.

D gene	V gene	J gene	clone size	CDR3 DNA	CDR3 protein
-	TRBV5-4	TRBJ2-1	-	TGTGCCAGCAGCCCCGTATCTGGCTCTTACAATGAGCAGTTCTTC	CASSPVSGSYNEQFF
TRBD2	TRBV7-9	TRBJ2-2	-	TGTGCCAGCAGTCGGGCGGGAGGCGGGGAGCTGTTTTTT	CASSRAGGGELFF
-	TRBV18	TRBJ2-5	-	TGTGCCAGCCGAGCCCCAGGGGTGGTTGAAGAGACCCAGTACTTC	CASRAPGVVEETQYF
-	TRBV5-4	TRBJ1-2	-	TGTGCCAGCAGCTTAAATACAGCCTCGGGGGGCACCTTC	CASSLNTASGGTF
-	TRBV9	TRBJ2-7	-	TGTGCCAGCAGCCCCGGACTCCTAAGCACCTACGAGCAGTACTTC	CASSPGLLSTYEQYF
-	TRBV19	TRBJ2-7	-	TGTGCCAGTAGTAATGGGGGGAGCGGACCCTACGAGCAGTACTTC	CASSNGGSGPYEQYF
TRBD1	TRBV19	TRBJ1-5	-	TGTGCCAGTAGTATAGAAAGGAAGGGGGCCCGTAGGCCCCAGCATTTT	CASSIERKGARRPQHF
-	TRBV5-8	TRBJ1-5	-	TGTGCCAGCAGCCACGGACAGAATCAGCCCCAGCATTTT	CASSHGQNQPQHF
TRBD1	TRBV4-2	TRBJ2-7	-	TGTGCCAGCAGCCCGCATACCACCGGGACAGGCAATTACGAGCAGTACTTC	CASSPHTTGTGNYEQYF
TRBD2	TRBV4-1	TRBJ2-7	-	TGCGCCAGCAGCCAAGTGTTTCGGGGGGGCTACGAGCAGTACTTC	CASSQVFRGGYEQYF
-	TRBV18	TRBJ2-3	few	TGTGCCAGCGCGCGGGACAGTGGGACAGATACGCAGTATTTT	CASARDSGTDTQYF
TRBD2	TRBV4-2	TRBJ2-2	few	TGTGCCAGCAGCCAAGGCGGGGGGCCAGATACCGGGGAGCTGTTTTTT	CASSQGGGPDTGELFF
TRBD2	TRBV7-8	TRBJ2-3	-	TGTGCCAGCAGTCCGACCGGGACTAGCGGCACAGATACGCAGTATTTT	CASSPTGTSGTDTQYF
-	TRBV19	TRBJ1-5	few	TGTGCCAGTAGTATCCTGACAGCCGACAATCAGCCCCAGCATTTT	CASSILTADNQPQHF
-	TRBV20-1	TRBJ2-5	-	TGCAGTCTGGAGACCCAGTACTTC	CSLETQYF
-	TRBV7-8	TRBJ2-1	-	TGTGCCAGCAGCTTAGCCCCAATTCGCCGGGGGAGTTACAATGAGCAGTTCTTC	CASSLAPIRRGSYNEQFF
-	TRBV5-1	TRBJ2-3	-	TGCGCCAGCAGCTTGGGACTAGTCTCAGATACGCAGTATTTT	CASSLGLVSDTQYF
-	TRBV6-6	TRBJ2-3	-	TGTGCCAGCAGCCCATCGGGGGGCACAGATACGCAGTATTTT	CASSPSGGTDTQYF
TRBD2	TRBV7-2	TRBJ2-1	-	TGTGCCAGCAGCTTAGGGACTAGCGGGGGTTACAATGAGCAGTTCTTC	CASSLGTSGGYNEQFF
TRBD1	TRBV5-1	TRBJ1-1	-	TGCGCCAGCAGCTTGTTCGGGGGACAGGGGGAAACTGAAGCTTTCTTT	CASSLFGGQGETEAFF
TRBD1	TRBV6-1	TRBJ1-2	few	TGTGCCAGTGGACAGGGCCGATCCTATGGCTACACCTTC	CASGQGRSYGYTF
TRBD1	TRBV15	TRBJ1-1	-	TGTGCCACCGAGGACAGGCTGAACACTGAAGCTTTCTTT	CATEDRLNTEAFF
-	TRBV27	TRBJ1-2	-	TGTGCCAGCAGTTTGGCGGGAGCTAACTATGGCTACACCTTC	CASSLAGANYGYTF
-	TRBV11-3	TRBJ2-1	-	TGTGCCAGCAGCCCCAACACAGCAAACAATGAGCAGTTCTTC	CASSPNTANNEQFF
TRBD2	TRBV27	TRBJ2-1	-	TGTGCCAGCAGTTATAGCGGGGGACGGCAGTTCTTC	CASSYSGGRQFF
TRBD1	TRBV19	TRBJ2-7	-	TGTGCCAGTGGCAGGGGGCCCTACGAGCAGTACTTC	CASGRGPYEQYF
-	TRBV27	TRBJ2-7	-	TGTGCCAGCAGTTTCCGCCGGGGGACCTACGAGCAGTACTTC	CASSFRRGTYEQYF
TRBD1	TRBV9	TRBJ2-7	-	TGTGCCAGCAGCCCGGGACAGGGACCCTACGAGCAGTACTTC	CASSPGQGPYEQYF
TRBD2	TRBV11-2	TRBJ2-7	-	TGTGCCAGCAGCTTAGTTGCTAGCGGTACCTACGAGCAGTACTTC	CASSLVASGTYEQYF
TRBD2	TRBV9	TRBJ2-3	-	TGTGCCAGCAGCGTTTCTAGCGGGAGCCCCCTTACGCAGTATTTT	CASSVSSGSPLTQYF
TRBD2	TRBV19	TRBJ2-1	-	TGTGCCAGTAGCCCAGTACTAGCGGGGAACAATGAGCAGTTCTTC	CASSPVLAGNNEQFF
TRBD2	TRBV4-2	TRBJ2-3	-	TGTGCCAGCAGCCAAGGGGGACTAGCGGGGCCAGATACGCAGTATTTT	CASSQGGLAGPDTQYF
-	TRBV6-6	TRBJ1-1	once	TGTGCCAGCAGTTATCCTCACAGACACGGGGCTGAAGCTTTCTTT	CASSYPHRHGAEAFF
TRBD2	TRBV29-1	TRBJ2-1	-	TGCAGCTCGCAACTTAGCGGGATGGTCAATGAGCAGTTCTTC	CSSQLSGMVNEQFF
-	TRBV6-1	TRBJ1-1	-	TGTGCCAGCAGTGAAGCGTTTGGCCACCGGGGGACTGAAGCTTTCTTT	CASSEAFGHRGTEAFF
TRBD2	TRBV18	TRBJ2-7	-	TGTGCCAGCTCACTTGTAGCGGGGGGCCCCGACCTCTACGAGCAGTACTTC	CASSLVAGGPDLYEQYF
-	TRBV18	TRBJ2-7	-	TGTGCCAGCTCACCAGTGGCAGCGGCTTCCTACGAGCAGTACTTC	CASSPVAAASYEQYF
-	TRBV6-6	TRBJ2-1	few	TGTGCTGCCATGGCCTCCTACAATGAGCAGTTCTTC	CAAMASYNEQFF
-	TRBV5-1	TRBJ1-1	-	TGCGCCAGCAGCCCTCAGGGCGGGGGGAGAATGAACACTGAAGCTTTCTTT	CASSPQGGGRMNTEAFF
-	TRBV4-3	TRBJ2-7	-	TGCGCCAGCAGCCAATGGGGGCTCCCATACGAGCAGTACTTC	CASSQWGLPYEQYF
-	TRBV7-8	TRBJ2-2	-	TGTGCCAGCAGCTCCGCCTCGCGGGGGAACACCGGGGAGCTGTTTTTT	CASSSASRGNTGELFF
TRBD2	TRBV10-2	TRBJ2-1	-	TGCGCCAGCAGTGAGTCGATGGGACTAGCGTTCAATGAGCAGTTCTTC	CASSESMGLAFNEQFF
TRBD1	TRBV30	TRBJ2-2	few	TGTGCCTGGAGTGTACTACTGGGACAGACCGGGGAGCTGTTTTTT	CAWSVLLGQTGELFF
-	TRBV18	TRBJ1-1	-	TGTGCCAGCTCACCATCAGGGTTCACTGAAGCTTTCTTT	CASSPSGFTEAFF
-	TRBV19	TRBJ2-5	once	TGTGCCAGTAGTACCGGTGTTCAAGAGACCCAGTACTTC	CASSTGVQETQYF
-	TRBV6-5	TRBJ1-5	-	TGTGCCAGCAGACCCGTTGTCGGTCAAAGGCCCCAGCATTTT	CASRPVVGQRPQHF
-	TRBV29-1	TRBJ2-7	-	TGCAGCGTTATCTCAGGGGTGTACGAGCAGTACTTC	CSVISGVYEQYF
TRBD2	TRBV5-1	TRBJ2-1	-	TGCGCCAGCACCAAGGGACTAGCGGGAGCCAATGAGCAGTTCTTC	CASTKGLAGANEQFF
-	TRBV4-1	TRBJ1-5	-	TGCGCCAGCAGCCCAATGTCCCAAACGGGGGGTAGCAATCAGCCCCAGCATTTT	CASSPMSQTGGSNQPQHF
-	TRBV6-5	TRBJ2-7	-	TGTGCCAGCCGGGATATTGGGTCGAAGTACGAGCAGTACTTC	CASRDIGSKYEQYF
-	TRBV10-1	TRBJ2-5	-	TGCGCCAGCAGTGAGAATGGCTACAGCCCTGAAGAGACCCAGTACTTC	CASSENGYSPEETQYF